The rows below give T cell receptor beta chains drawn from one sample of a study of shared clonotypes between healthy human individuals. Here immunoSEQ multiplex PCR was the method, and the copy in TCRdb shows in-frame clones only, minus some. The profile shows roughly 2 million clones, about 95% of them singletons. The sequenced sample was naive CD4+ T cells sorted from blood. The receptors come from a man aged 18 to 29 in good health. Both conserved end residues are part of each CDR3. D genes are given only for firm matches. Expanded clones get a size class; other rows say once, few or many, or leave the size out.

CDR3 length: 14
V gene: TRBV10-2
D gene: TRBD1
J gene: TRBJ2-3
clone size: .
CDR3 DNA: TGCGCCAGCAGTCGGACAGGTACTGTGGATACGCAGTATTTT
CDR3 protein: CASSRTGTVDTQYF

CDR3 length: 12
V gene: TRBV28
D gene: .
J gene: TRBJ2-1
clone size: .
CDR3 DNA: TGTGCCAGCAAAGGGTCCCTTAATGAGCAGTTCTTC
CDR3 protein: CASKGSLNEQFF

CDR3 length: 13
V gene: TRBV15
D gene: .
J gene: TRBJ2-7
clone size: few
CDR3 DNA: TGTGCCACCAGCAGAGATCTCCCGTACGAGCAGTACTTC
CDR3 protein: CATSRDLPYEQYF

CDR3 length: 16
V gene: TRBV7-3
D gene: .
J gene: TRBJ1-6
clone size: .
CDR3 DNA: TGTGCCAGCAGCTCCCTCTGGCTGGGCGACAATTCACCCCTCCACTTT
CDR3 protein: CASSSLWLGDNSPLHF

CDR3 length: 16
V gene: TRBV11-2
D gene: .
J gene: TRBJ1-4
clone size: .
CDR3 DNA: TGTGCCAGCAGCTCCCCGGGGGCTATGAATGGCGAAAAACTGTTTTTT
CDR3 protein: CASSSPGAMNGEKLFF

CDR3 length: 16
V gene: TRBV19
D gene: .
J gene: TRBJ1-5
clone size: .
CDR3 DNA: TGTGCCAGTAGTATAGTCGGGGGGGCTAGCAATCAGCCCCAGCATTTT
CDR3 protein: CASSIVGGASNQPQHF

CDR3 length: 15
V gene: TRBV2
D gene: .
J gene: TRBJ1-5
clone size: .
CDR3 DNA: TGTGCCAGCAGTGGTTCAGCGGAGGACAATCAGCCCCAGCATTTT
CDR3 protein: CASSGSAEDNQPQHF

CDR3 length: 13
V gene: TRBV5-6
D gene: .
J gene: TRBJ1-4
clone size: .
CDR3 DNA: TGTGCCAGCAGCTTGGTCGGGTTCGAAAAACTGTTTTTT
CDR3 protein: CASSLVGFEKLFF

CDR3 length: 14
V gene: TRBV6-6
D gene: TRBD1
J gene: TRBJ1-5
clone size: .
CDR3 DNA: TGTGCCAGCAGCCCCAGACAGGGTAATCAGCCCCAGCATTTT
CDR3 protein: CASSPRQGNQPQHF

CDR3 length: 15
V gene: TRBV13
D gene: TRBD2
J gene: TRBJ2-7
clone size: .
CDR3 DNA: TGTGCCAGCAGCTTAGGGGGAGGGCCCCCCTACGAGCAGTACTTC
CDR3 protein: CASSLGGGPPYEQYF

CDR3 length: 15
V gene: TRBV4-1
D gene: .
J gene: TRBJ1-5
clone size: .
CDR3 DNA: TGCGCCAGCAGCCAAGAATCAGGGGCGCGGCAGCCCCAGCATTTT
CDR3 protein: CASSQESGARQPQHF

CDR3 length: 17
V gene: TRBV1
D gene: .
J gene: TRBJ1-5
clone size: .
CDR3 DNA: TGCACCAGCAGCCAAGATCGGGATAGACAGTCCAATCAGCCCCAGCATTTT
CDR3 protein: CTSSQDRDRQSNQPQHF

CDR3 length: 15
V gene: TRBV5-1
D gene: .
J gene: TRBJ1-5
clone size: .
CDR3 DNA: TGCGCCAGCAGCTTGGATCCCCTTGGCAATCAGCCCCAGCATTTT
CDR3 protein: CASSLDPLGNQPQHF

CDR3 length: 13
V gene: TRBV11-2
D gene: TRBD1
J gene: TRBJ2-7
clone size: .
CDR3 DNA: TGTGCCAGCAGCTTCGGACAGGGAACCGAGCAGTACTTC
CDR3 protein: CASSFGQGTEQYF

CDR3 length: 15
V gene: TRBV2
D gene: TRBD1
J gene: TRBJ2-3
clone size: .
CDR3 DNA: TGTGCCAGCAGTGTGGAACAGGGGGCCGCAGATACGCAGTATTTT
CDR3 protein: CASSVEQGAADTQYF

CDR3 length: 18
V gene: TRBV27
D gene: .
J gene: TRBJ1-6
clone size: .
CDR3 DNA: TGTGCCAGCAGTTTATCGGCAGGACCATACTCCTATAATTCACCCCTCCACTTT
CDR3 protein: CASSLSAGPYSYNSPLHF

CDR3 length: 10
V gene: TRBV30
D gene: .
J gene: TRBJ2-3
clone size: .
CDR3 DNA: TGTGCCTGGTCTAGGAATACGCAGTATTTT
CDR3 protein: CAWSRNTQYF

CDR3 length: 14
V gene: TRBV5-1
D gene: TRBD2
J gene: TRBJ2-7
clone size: .
CDR3 DNA: TGCGCCAGCAGTGGACTAGCGGGAAACTACGAGCAGTACTTC
CDR3 protein: CASSGLAGNYEQYF

CDR3 length: 13
V gene: TRBV30
D gene: TRBD1
J gene: TRBJ1-4
clone size: .
CDR3 DNA: TGTGCGCTGGGGGGACAGGGTGATGAAAAACTGTTTTTT
CDR3 protein: CALGGQGDEKLFF

CDR3 length: 13
V gene: TRBV2
D gene: TRBD1
J gene: TRBJ2-5
clone size: .
CDR3 DNA: TGTGCCAGCAGCTGGACAGGGGGGGAGACCCAGTACTTC
CDR3 protein: CASSWTGGETQYF

CDR3 length: 14
V gene: TRBV10-3
D gene: .
J gene: TRBJ2-1
clone size: .
CDR3 DNA: TGTGCCATCAGTGGAGGGTTGGGCAACAATGAGCAGTTCTTC
CDR3 protein: CAISGGLGNNEQFF

CDR3 length: 16
V gene: TRBV4-1
D gene: TRBD1
J gene: TRBJ2-7
clone size: .
CDR3 DNA: TGCGCCAGCAGCCAAGAAAAGGTCAGGGGGCAGTACGAGCAGTACTTC
CDR3 protein: CASSQEKVRGQYEQYF

CDR3 length: 16
V gene: TRBV27
D gene: TRBD1
J gene: TRBJ1-1
clone size: .
CDR3 DNA: TGTGCCAGCAGTTTCCTATACGGACAGGGGGACTCTGAAGCTTTCTTT
CDR3 protein: CASSFLYGQGDSEAFF

CDR3 length: 12
V gene: TRBV5-1
D gene: .
J gene: TRBJ1-1
clone size: .
CDR3 DNA: TGCGCCAGCAGCACGACAGGCACTGAAGCTTTCTTT
CDR3 protein: CASSTTGTEAFF

CDR3 length: 14
V gene: TRBV6-1
D gene: TRBD1
J gene: TRBJ2-7
clone size: .
CDR3 DNA: TGTGCCAGCGACAGGGAAGGCCTGCCGTACGAGCAGTACTTC
CDR3 protein: CASDREGLPYEQYF

CDR3 length: 15
V gene: TRBV11-3
D gene: TRBD1
J gene: TRBJ2-5
clone size: .
CDR3 DNA: TGTGCCAGCAGCATTGGGACAGGGGTGTTAGAGACCCAGTACTTC
CDR3 protein: CASSIGTGVLETQYF

CDR3 length: 16
V gene: TRBV18
D gene: TRBD2
J gene: TRBJ2-2
clone size: .
CDR3 DNA: TGTGCCAGCTCACCCCAACTAGCGGGGGGCTTCGGGGAGCTGTTTTTT
CDR3 protein: CASSPQLAGGFGELFF

CDR3 length: 15
V gene: TRBV5-4
D gene: .
J gene: TRBJ2-5
clone size: .
CDR3 DNA: TGTGCCAGCAGCTTGGCGGGGCAGTACCAAGAGACCCAGTACTTC
CDR3 protein: CASSLAGQYQETQYF

CDR3 length: 15
V gene: TRBV7-9
D gene: .
J gene: TRBJ2-7
clone size: .
CDR3 DNA: TGTGCCAGCAGCTTAGCGGGGGGACGGCACTACGAGCAGTACTTC
CDR3 protein: CASSLAGGRHYEQYF

CDR3 length: 12
V gene: TRBV19
D gene: .
J gene: TRBJ1-3
clone size: .
CDR3 DNA: TGTGCCAGTAGTGGAGGTGGAAACACCATATATTTT
CDR3 protein: CASSGGGNTIYF

CDR3 length: 15
V gene: TRBV12-5
D gene: TRBD2
J gene: TRBJ2-7
clone size: once
CDR3 DNA: TGTGCTAGTGGTCCCCCACCGGGCGGGGGAAAGGAGCAGTACTTC
CDR3 protein: CASGPPPGGGKEQYF

CDR3 length: 15
V gene: TRBV5-6
D gene: TRBD2
J gene: TRBJ2-5
clone size: once
CDR3 DNA: TGTGCCAGCAGCTTCGACGGGGGGGCCGAAGAGACCCAGTACTTC
CDR3 protein: CASSFDGGAEETQYF

CDR3 length: 16
V gene: TRBV6-6
D gene: TRBD1
J gene: TRBJ2-2
clone size: .
CDR3 DNA: TGTGCCAGCAGCCGGATCGGGACAGGGGTCACCGGGGAGCTGTTTTTT
CDR3 protein: CASSRIGTGVTGELFF

CDR3 length: 15
V gene: TRBV11-3
D gene: .
J gene: TRBJ2-3
clone size: .
CDR3 DNA: TGTGCCAGCAGCTTAGATCGCACAGTCACAGATACGCAGTATTTT
CDR3 protein: CASSLDRTVTDTQYF

CDR3 length: 15
V gene: TRBV7-7
D gene: TRBD2
J gene: TRBJ2-2
clone size: .
CDR3 DNA: TGTGCTAGCAGTCAAACTAGCGGGAGTATCGGGGAGCTGTTTTTT
CDR3 protein: CASSQTSGSIGELFF

CDR3 length: 15
V gene: TRBV5-4
D gene: TRBD1
J gene: TRBJ2-7
clone size: .
CDR3 DNA: TGTGCCAGCAGCGACCGGGACAGGGGGACCTACGAGCAGTACTTC
CDR3 protein: CASSDRDRGTYEQYF

CDR3 length: 15
V gene: TRBV5-1
D gene: .
J gene: TRBJ1-4
clone size: .
CDR3 DNA: TGCGCCAGCAGCGCTTACCTAGGGGGTGGTGAAAAACTGTTTTTT
CDR3 protein: CASSAYLGGGEKLFF

CDR3 length: 16
V gene: TRBV10-1
D gene: TRBD1
J gene: TRBJ1-6
clone size: .
CDR3 DNA: TGCGCCAGCAGTGAAGTGACAGGGGGGACTAATTCACCCCTCCACTTT
CDR3 protein: CASSEVTGGTNSPLHF

CDR3 length: 14
V gene: TRBV27
D gene: .
J gene: TRBJ2-2
clone size: .
CDR3 DNA: TGTGCCAGCACCCACGGACAGAACACCGGGGAGCTGTTTTTT
CDR3 protein: CASTHGQNTGELFF

CDR3 length: 15
V gene: TRBV7-2
D gene: TRBD1
J gene: TRBJ1-4
clone size: .
CDR3 DNA: TGTGCCAGCAGCTTCGGGGACAGGACTAATGAAAAACTGTTTTTT
CDR3 protein: CASSFGDRTNEKLFF

CDR3 length: 15
V gene: TRBV5-1
D gene: .
J gene: TRBJ1-1
clone size: .
CDR3 DNA: TGCGCCAGCAGCCCATGGGGCAGGGAGGTCGCTGAAGCTTTCTTT
CDR3 protein: CASSPWGREVAEAFF

CDR3 length: 15
V gene: TRBV5-1
D gene: .
J gene: TRBJ2-5
clone size: .
CDR3 DNA: TGCGCCAGCAGCTTGGCCGCGGCAGAGAAAGAGACCCAGTACTTC
CDR3 protein: CASSLAAAEKETQYF

CDR3 length: 16
V gene: TRBV4-1
D gene: TRBD1
J gene: TRBJ2-5
clone size: .
CDR3 DNA: TGCGCCAGCAGCCAAGGGACAGGGAAATTCGCAGAGACCCAGTACTTC
CDR3 protein: CASSQGTGKFAETQYF

CDR3 length: 15
V gene: TRBV12-5
D gene: .
J gene: TRBJ2-4
clone size: .
CDR3 DNA: TGTGCTAGTGGTTTGGACGGACTAGCCAAAAACATTCAGTACTTC
CDR3 protein: CASGLDGLAKNIQYF

CDR3 length: 15
V gene: TRBV6-5
D gene: TRBD1
J gene: TRBJ1-1
clone size: .
CDR3 DNA: TGTGCCAGCAGTTACACGGGACAGGGGGGCACTGAAGCTTTCTTT
CDR3 protein: CASSYTGQGGTEAFF

CDR3 length: 15
V gene: TRBV30
D gene: .
J gene: TRBJ1-3
clone size: .
CDR3 DNA: TGTGCCTGGAGCCCCGGGGGGTCTTACGGAAACACCATATATTTT
CDR3 protein: CAWSPGGSYGNTIYF

CDR3 length: 16
V gene: TRBV18
D gene: .
J gene: TRBJ2-7
clone size: .
CDR3 DNA: TGTGCCAGCTCACCATGGCCAGGTCCTAAGGGCTACGAGCAGTACTTC
CDR3 protein: CASSPWPGPKGYEQYF

CDR3 length: 14
V gene: TRBV7-9
D gene: .
J gene: TRBJ2-3
clone size: .
CDR3 DNA: TGTGCCAGCACCCCTGGGAAGGGCACAGATACGCAGTATTTT
CDR3 protein: CASTPGKGTDTQYF

CDR3 length: 12
V gene: TRBV5-4
D gene: .
J gene: TRBJ2-5
clone size: .
CDR3 DNA: TGTGCCAGCAGTCGAAGTCAAGAGACCCAGTACTTC
CDR3 protein: CASSRSQETQYF

CDR3 length: 15
V gene: TRBV18
D gene: .
J gene: TRBJ1-3
clone size: .
CDR3 DNA: TGTGCCAGCTCACCCATTCAGGAGTCTGGAAACACCATATATTTT
CDR3 protein: CASSPIQESGNTIYF

CDR3 length: 14
V gene: TRBV4-3
D gene: TRBD1
J gene: TRBJ1-1
clone size: .
CDR3 DNA: TGCGCCAGCAGCCGAGGGGGACAGGGCACTGAAGCTTTCTTT
CDR3 protein: CASSRGGQGTEAFF

CDR3 length: 14
V gene: TRBV5-6
D gene: .
J gene: TRBJ2-7
clone size: .
CDR3 DNA: TGTGCCAGCAGCTTGATCATGGATCCCTACGAGCAGTACTTC
CDR3 protein: CASSLIMDPYEQYF

CDR3 length: 15
V gene: TRBV12-5
D gene: TRBD1
J gene: TRBJ1-6
clone size: .
CDR3 DNA: TGTGCTAGTGGTTCGGGGACAGGGGCGCCCCTCACCCTCCACTTT
CDR3 protein: CASGSGTGAPLTLHF